The clone carrying this T cell receptor beta chain has only one observation. This specimen comes from a study of blood T cell repertoires in COVID-19. There are 16 residues in the CDR3. With 4 bases clipped from V and 0 bases from J, the junction kept 5 bases outside the gene matches. The germline CDR1 and CDR2 sequences are LNHDA and SQIVND (reference sequence). Only in-frame clones appear in the TCRdb table, and some are missing; sequencing was by immunoSEQ multiplex PCR. The sample contains some 74,000 clones, roughly 80% of which appear only once. V and J are TRBV19 and TRBJ2-7; TRBD1 aligns across 11 bases. Sequencing was done on a sample of peripheral blood. The source of this sequence is a woman older than 75 with active or convalescent COVID-19. The DNA of the CDR3 is TGTGCCAGTAGTACAACCGGGACAGGGGGCTCCTACGAGCAGTACTTC. This sequence encodes CASSTTGTGGSYEQYF.